Listed below are T cell receptor beta chains from one sample, sequenced in a study of T cell repertoires in cytomegalovirus infection. TCRdb called the reads again in MiXCR, with one record for every CDR3 protein. Of some 300,000 distinct CDR3 sequences in the sample, 17% are singletons; the top ten hold about 11%. Sequences were obtained from PBMCs. The receptors originated from a human donor in good health (CMV status not recorded). Some clones in this sample may be carry-over from other donors' samples. CDR3s include the opening cysteine and the closing phenylalanine or tryptophan. D genes are given only for firm matches. Clone sizes are given selectively: once, few, many, or a class where the clone is expanded.

abundance | j_gene | len | d_gene | v_gene | CDR3aa | CDR3nt
. | TRBJ1-5 | 15 | . | TRBV4-1 | CASSPTGGQNQPQHF | TGCGCCAGCAGCCCGACGGGGGGCCAGAATCAGCCCCAGCATTTT
. | TRBJ2-7 | 15 | . | TRBV15 | CATSRPGLDTYEQYF | TGTGCCACCAGCAGACCGGGACTCGACACCTACGAGCAGTACTTC
few | TRBJ2-5 | 13 | . | TRBV28 | CASSPGDEETQYF | TGTGCCAGCAGTCCCGGGGACGAAGAGACCCAGTACTTC
. | TRBJ2-1 | 15 | TRBD1 | TRBV19 | CASRNRGSSYNEQFF | TGTGCCAGTAGAAACAGGGGGAGCTCCTACAATGAGCAGTTCTTC
. | TRBJ2-1 | 16 | . | TRBV6-5 | CASSYRAGKSYNEQFF | TGTGCCAGCAGTTATAGGGCAGGGAAGTCCTACAATGAGCAGTTCTTC
few | TRBJ2-3 | 13 | . | TRBV6-2/TRBV6-3 | CASSYPETDTQYF | TGTGCCAGCAGTTACCCCGAAACAGATACGCAGTATTTT
many | TRBJ2-3 | 14 | . | TRBV6-1 | CASGISGYPDTQYF | TGTGCCAGCGGAATCTCGGGCTACCCAGATACGCAGTATTTT
. | TRBJ2-2 | 12 | . | TRBV6-2/TRBV6-3 | CAAGQGAGELFF | TGTGCCGCGGGGCAGGGAGCCGGGGAGCTGTTTTTT
many | TRBJ2-5 | 15 | TRBD1 | TRBV7-8 | CASSSLGGISETQYF | TGTGCCAGCAGCTCCTTAGGGGGCATATCAGAGACCCAGTACTTC
many | TRBJ2-3 | 12 | . | TRBV7-2 | CASSPVTDTQYF | TGTGCCAGCAGCCCCGTCACAGATACGCAGTATTTT
many | TRBJ2-2 | 16 | TRBD2 | TRBV7-2 | CASSFLSGGQSGELFF | TGTGCCAGCAGCTTCCTTAGCGGGGGGCAGTCCGGGGAGCTGTTTTTT
many | TRBJ1-2 | 14 | . | TRBV12-3/TRBV12-4 | CASSPLGPNYGYTF | TGTGCCAGCAGTCCCCTGGGGCCGAACTATGGCTACACCTTC
. | TRBJ2-5 | 16 | . | TRBV19 | CASSRWSGRGQETQYF | TGTGCCAGTAGCCGGTGGTCGGGGCGAGGGCAAGAGACCCAGTACTTC
few | TRBJ2-5 | 15 | . | TRBV7-9 | CASSPLGGQIETQYF | TGTGCCAGCAGCCCGCTCGGGGGGCAGATTGAGACCCAGTACTTC
many | TRBJ1-4 | 16 | . | TRBV6-1 | CASSAWNREGVEKLFF | TGTGCCAGCAGTGCCTGGAACAGGGAGGGAGTGGAAAAACTGTTTTTT
many | TRBJ2-7 | 14 | TRBD1 | TRBV20-1 | CSASLAGGASEQYF | TGCAGTGCTAGTTTGGCAGGGGGCGCATCCGAGCAGTACTTC
. | TRBJ2-7 | 10 | . | TRBV6-6 | CASRTYEQYF | TGTGCCAGCAGAACTTACGAGCAGTACTTC
. | TRBJ2-1 | 14 | . | TRBV18 | CASSPTYKDNEQFF | TGTGCCAGCTCACCGACATATAAAGACAATGAGCAGTTCTTC
many | TRBJ1-3 | 16 | . | TRBV7-6 | CASSPSLGAAGNTIYF | TGTGCCAGCAGCCCCTCGTTGGGGGCGGCTGGAAACACCATATATTTT
. | TRBJ2-7 | 14 | TRBD2 | TRBV20-1 | CSASGLAGTWGEHF | TGCAGTGCTAGTGGGCTAGCGGGGACCTGGGGCGAGCACTTC
many | TRBJ2-7 | 16 | TRBD2 | TRBV7-6 | CASSLRLAGSINEQYF | TGTGCCAGCAGCTTAAGACTAGCGGGGAGTATCAACGAGCAGTACTTC
many | TRBJ2-7 | 17 | TRBD1 | TRBV6-5 | CASSYSFGTGEVYEQYF | TGTGCCAGCAGTTACTCGTTCGGGACAGGGGAGGTCTACGAGCAGTACTTC
. | TRBJ1-1 | 16 | TRBD1 | TRBV3-1 | CASSQADRARLAEAFF | TGTGCCAGCAGCCAGGCGGACAGGGCGAGGTTGGCTGAAGCTTTCTTT
. | TRBJ2-3 | 12 | . | TRBV25-1 | CASSTGRDTQYF | TGTGCCAGCAGTACAGGTCGGGATACGCAGTATTTT
. | TRBJ2-3 | 13 | TRBD1 | TRBV18 | CASSRTGPDTQYF | TGTGCCAGCTCCCGGACAGGGCCAGATACGCAGTATTTT
. | TRBJ1-5 | 13 | . | TRBV12-3/TRBV12-4 | CASSLTTLQPQHF | TGTGCCAGCAGTTTGACCACTCTTCAGCCCCAGCATTTT
. | TRBJ1-5 | 20 | TRBD1 | TRBV27 | CASSPITGTGAASGNQPQHF | TGTGCCAGCAGCCCTATTACGGGGACAGGGGCAGCTTCTGGCAATCAGCCCCAGCATTTT
. | TRBJ1-5 | 16 | . | TRBV3-1 | CASSQGHSDSNQPQHF | TGTGCCAGCAGCCAAGGGCACAGCGATAGCAATCAGCCCCAGCATTTT
many | TRBJ2-7 | 14 | TRBD1 | TRBV28 | CASRAGQGRAEQYF | TGTGCCAGCAGGGCCGGACAGGGTAGGGCCGAGCAGTACTTC
. | TRBJ1-1 | 14 | . | TRBV20-1 | CSAAWAGMNTEAFF | TGCAGTGCAGCGTGGGCAGGCATGAACACTGAAGCTTTCTTT
. | TRBJ2-7 | 20 | TRBD1 | TRBV15 | CATSREFLADRDREDNEQYF | TGTGCCACCAGCAGAGAATTTTTAGCGGACCGGGACAGGGAGGACAACGAGCAGTACTTC
many | TRBJ1-1 | 15 | . | TRBV5-1 | CASSLLGQPNLGAFF | TGCGCCAGCAGCTTGTTAGGACAGCCGAACCTGGGAGCTTTCTTT
many | TRBJ2-3 | 16 | TRBD2 | TRBV7-2 | CASSPRLAGGPDTQYF | TGTGCCAGCAGCCCCAGACTAGCGGGGGGGCCAGATACGCAGTATTTT
. | TRBJ2-2 | 16 | . | TRBV18 | CASSPTTSGRTGELFF | TGTGCCAGCTCACCCACAACTAGTGGACGAACCGGGGAGCTGTTTTTT
few | TRBJ1-4 | 15 | TRBD1 | TRBV28 | CASSTRGQGWEKLFF | TGTGCCAGCAGCACCCGGGGACAGGGGTGGGAAAAACTGTTTTTT
few | TRBJ2-7 | 14 | . | TRBV19 | CASSISGVNYEQYF | TGTGCCAGTAGTATTTCCGGGGTAAACTACGAGCAGTACTTC
many | TRBJ2-7 | 16 | TRBD1 | TRBV28 | CASSAAGQGKSDEQYF | TGTGCCAGCAGTGCCGCGGGACAGGGGAAGTCCGACGAGCAGTACTTC
. | TRBJ2-1 | 15 | . | TRBV15 | CATSRVLTYDNEQFF | TGTGCCACCAGCAGAGTACTTACATACGACAATGAGCAGTTCTTC
few | TRBJ1-4 | 13 | . | TRBV27 | CASSSGSNEKLFF | TGTGCCAGCAGTTCGGGATCGAATGAAAAACTGTTTTTT
few | TRBJ1-6 | 14 | . | TRBV5-1 | CASSMTDRDSPLHF | TGCGCCAGCAGTATGACCGACCGAGATTCACCCCTCCACTTT
. | TRBJ1-1 | 14 | . | TRBV4-3 | CASSQVSRDTEAFF | TGCGCCAGCAGCCAAGTGTCTAGGGACACTGAAGCTTTCTTT